This T cell receptor beta chain was recorded in a study of control samples from healthy donors and cancer patients (dated by TCRdb to 2018 to 2020). The method was the immunoSEQ multiplex PCR assay. TCRdb took over this immuneACCESS table, retaining in-frame rearrangements with V and J assigned. Such tables are incomplete; in checked studies, under half of the missing clones stem from an unresolved V gene, and the remainder is unexplained. Within this sample are approximately 140,000 clones, with around nine tenths of them counted one time only. Clones ranked in the top ten supply about 7.6% of the sample. From the cysteine through the phenylalanine, the CDR3 covers 17 amino acids. The retained sequence is limited to the CDR3, 51 bases, with the frame set at the first base. V was cut back by 0 bases and J by 4 bases, leaving a gap of 15 bases between them. From a lookup of the germline V gene, CDR1 and CDR2 are KGHDR and SFDVKD.

Notes on this clone: The target of this receptor is not known. Per-base qualities were not stored, and no clone one base away is much larger.

The sequence was obtained from a man in his fifties with head and neck cancer. The rearrangement combines TRBV24-1 with TRBJ2-1; no D gene can be assigned with confidence. The specimen sequenced was PBMCs. The sequenced DNA is TGTGCCACCAGTGATTTGCATATCCCAGGTTCTTACAATGAGCAGTTCTTC. Its product reads: CATSDLHIPGSYNEQFF.